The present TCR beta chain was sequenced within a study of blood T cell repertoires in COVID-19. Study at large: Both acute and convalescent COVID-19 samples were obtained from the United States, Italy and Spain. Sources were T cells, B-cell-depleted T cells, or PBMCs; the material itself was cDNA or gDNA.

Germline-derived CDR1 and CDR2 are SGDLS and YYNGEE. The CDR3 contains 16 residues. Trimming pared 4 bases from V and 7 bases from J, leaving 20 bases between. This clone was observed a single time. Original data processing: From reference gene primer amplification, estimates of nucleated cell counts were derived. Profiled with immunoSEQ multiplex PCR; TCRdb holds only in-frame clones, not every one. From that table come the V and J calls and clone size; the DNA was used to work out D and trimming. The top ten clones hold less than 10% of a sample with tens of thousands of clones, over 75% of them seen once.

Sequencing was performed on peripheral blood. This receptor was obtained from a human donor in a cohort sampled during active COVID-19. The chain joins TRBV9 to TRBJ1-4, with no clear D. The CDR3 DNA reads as TGTGCCAGCAGCCCTGGTTTTTGGGGAGGGAGTGAAAAACTGTTTTTT. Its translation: CASSPGFWGGSEKLFF.